The subject of this entry is one T cell receptor beta chain. Its target is unknown. The primer mix had 60 Vbeta and 13 Jbeta primers. Produced via immunoSEQ multiplex PCR; TCRdb's table is partial and in-frame only. This table has some 200,000 clones, roughly 87% appearing once. The entry originates in a study of cytomegalovirus exposure and HLA in healthy donors. The CDR3 sequence is 13 residues long. Germline CDR1 is LGHNT and CDR2 is FRNRAP. Whole-study findings and limits: Earlier analysis yielded a pattern in which most TCR beta V segments were productive about 90% or about 30% of the time.

The chain employs TRBV12-5 and TRBJ2-3; 7 bases are shared with TRBD2. The receptor comes from a man between 50 and 59 years old in good health and CMV-seronegative. Sequencing used PBMCs. CDR3 residues: CARRAGSTDTQYF. CDR3 nucleotides: TGTGCGAGGAGAGCGGGGAGCACAGATACGCAGTATTTT.